This TCR beta chain stems from a study of human T cells and chemical hapten exposure. Regarding time point: patch test 1, 2 weeks after DPC sensitization. Sample treatment: therapeutic diphenylcyclopropenone sensitization with weekly scalp DPC. The CDR3 is made up of 17 amino acids. What the library attached to individual cDNA molecules were unique molecular identifiers. TCRdb re-called the RACE reads with MiXCR, one entry per CDR3 protein. In the table there are about 71,000 distinct CDR3 sequences, approximately 9.8% of which are singletons. This clonotype was observed a few times. The sequencing used whole blood, collected in connection with sensitization to the hapten diphenylcyclopropenone (DPC). This receptor was obtained from a woman in her thirties or forties with alopecia areata. Some clones in this sample may be carry-over from other donors' samples. This rearrangement joins TRBV21-1 to TRBJ2-1; TRBD2 is taken as the D call from the table, unchecked against the DNA. TRBV21-1 is marked as a pseudogene. This CDR3 reads CASSLPGPGGSYNEQFF. The DNA of the CDR3 is TGTGCCAGCAGCTTGCCCGGGCCTGGCGGGTCCTACAATGAGCAGTTCTTC.